Shown below are 7 T cell receptor beta chains from a single sample sequenced in a study of post-analysis software for immune sequencing data (dated by TCRdb to the mid-2010s). The study at large found these results: About 5 TRBV segments, including TRBV5-6, TRBV5-1 and TRBV20-1, were significantly more frequent in patients than controls.

The library was obtained by PCR. The sequencer listed for this sample is Illumina HiSeq 2500. Unique molecular identifiers were incorporated into TCR beta cDNA libraries to reduce PCR and sequencing biases. The public reads were reanalyzed by TCRdb: fastp trimming at Q25, MiXCR alignment, in-frame beta chains only. Under each unique CDR3 protein, matching rows form one entry showing the most common genes and DNA. Here the sample has about 800,000 distinct CDR3 sequences; 25% to 30% occur a single time. Under 0.7% of the sample rests with the top ten. The antigens these receptors bind are not known. Sequenced input: blood. Receptor source: a girl between 10 and 17 years old with multiple sclerosis.

This clonotype has just a few counts. The rearrangement links TRBV3-1 to TRBJ2-3; D gene uncertain. This CDR3 is built from 15 residues. V lost 4 bases and J lost 4, with 15 bases in between. The germline CDR1 and CDR2 sequences are LGHDT and YNNKEL (reference sequence). The CDR3 DNA is TGTGCCAGCAGCCCGAGCCCCGCAGTTGCAGATACGCAGTATTTT. This translates into CASSPSPAVADTQYF.

The V call is TRBV29-1, the J call TRBJ2-1, with D uncertain. The ends were cut back, 7 bases at V and 6 bases at J, with 10 bases in the middle. The germline V gene encodes CDR1 SQVTM and CDR2 ANQGSEA. The CDR3 runs 11 residues. The CDR3 loop is CSADGVNEQFF. The CDR3 region has the DNA TGCAGCGCTGATGGAGTCAATGAGCAGTTCTTC.

This clonotype appeared once. The V and J genes are TRBV10-3 and TRBJ1-4; D is uncertain. Trimming cost V 11 bases and J 13 bases, with 8 bases left between them. The germline V gene encodes CDR1 ENHRY and CDR2 SYGVKD. The CDR3 sequence is 8 residues long. The CDR3 loop is CALRRLFF. CDR3 in DNA: TGTGCCCTCCGTAGACTGTTTTTT.

This clonotype has at least ten counts. This chain connects TRBV20-1 to TRBJ2-5; 7 bases fit TRBD2. V was pared by 6 bases and J by 2 bases, with 6 bases of the junction left unmatched. The CDR3 runs to 13 residues. Germline assignment: CDR1 DFQATT and CDR2 SNEGSKA (reference sequence). For the CDR3, the DNA is TGCAGTGCCCCCACTAGCGCGCAAGAGACCCAGTACTTC. This codes for CSAPTSAQETQYF.

This clonotype was seen a handful of times. V gene TRBV15 combines with J gene TRBJ2-1, with 10 bases matching TRBD2. V trimming: 11 bases; J trimming: 3 bases; junction bases outside the gene matches: 7. Germline V gene lookup returns CDR1 LNHNV and CDR2 YYDKDF (reference sequence). This CDR3 region has 14 residues. CDR3 nucleotide sequence: TGTGCCGCGAGCGGGGGGGGTTTCTACAATGAGCAGTTCTTC. Residues: CAASGGGFYNEQFF.

The count of this clonotype is one. J is TRBJ2-7 and V is TRBV20-1, with 7 bases that match TRBD1. V lost 2 bases, J lost 7 bases, and 14 bases stayed unmatched. The V gene's germline CDR1 is DFQATT and CDR2 SNEGSKA (reference sequence). The CDR3 is 15 amino acids. In DNA, the CDR3 is TGCAGTGCTAGACTACCGAACTACAGGGGAAATGAGCAGTACTTC. As protein: CSARLPNYRGNEQYF.

V is TRBV6-4 and J is TRBJ1-2; D perhaps matches TRBD1 (5 bases). The V end was cut by 0 bases, the J end by 12 bases, with 11 bases between. This CDR3 is 12 amino acids long. In germline, CDR1 is MRHNA, CDR2 SNTAGT. Written as DNA, the CDR3 is TGTGCCAGCAGTGACTCGAGTGGGGCCCACACCTTC. It translates to CASSDSSGAHTF.